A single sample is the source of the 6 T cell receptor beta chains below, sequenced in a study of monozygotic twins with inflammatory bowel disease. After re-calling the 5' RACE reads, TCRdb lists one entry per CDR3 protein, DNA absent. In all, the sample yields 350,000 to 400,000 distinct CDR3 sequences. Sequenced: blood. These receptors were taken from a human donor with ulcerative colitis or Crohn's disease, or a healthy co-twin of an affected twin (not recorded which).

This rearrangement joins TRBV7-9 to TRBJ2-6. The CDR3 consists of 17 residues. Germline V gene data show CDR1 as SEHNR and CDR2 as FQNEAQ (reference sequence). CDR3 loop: CASSLASTSSGANVLTF. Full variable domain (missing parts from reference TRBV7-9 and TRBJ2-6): DTGVSQNPRHKITKRGQNVTFRCDPISEHNRLYWYRQTLGQGPEFLTYFQNEAQLEKSRLLSDRFSAERPKGSFSTLEIQRTEQGDSAMYLCASSLASTSSGANVLTFGAGSRLTVL.

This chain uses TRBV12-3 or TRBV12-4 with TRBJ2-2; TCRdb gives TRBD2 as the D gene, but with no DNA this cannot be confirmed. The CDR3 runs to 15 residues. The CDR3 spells CASTLLASKGGELFF.

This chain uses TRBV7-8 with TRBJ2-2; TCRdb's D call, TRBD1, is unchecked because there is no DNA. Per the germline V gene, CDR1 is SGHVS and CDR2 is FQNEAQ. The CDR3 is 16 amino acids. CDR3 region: CASSFRTGGVAGELFF.

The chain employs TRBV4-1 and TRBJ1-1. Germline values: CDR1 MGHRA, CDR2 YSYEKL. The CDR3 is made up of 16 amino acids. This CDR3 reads CASSPSALWMNTEAFF.

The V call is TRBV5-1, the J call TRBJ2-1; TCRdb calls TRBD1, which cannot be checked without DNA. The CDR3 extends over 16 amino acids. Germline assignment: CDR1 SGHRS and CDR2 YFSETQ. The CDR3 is CASSLVLGQGYNEQFF.

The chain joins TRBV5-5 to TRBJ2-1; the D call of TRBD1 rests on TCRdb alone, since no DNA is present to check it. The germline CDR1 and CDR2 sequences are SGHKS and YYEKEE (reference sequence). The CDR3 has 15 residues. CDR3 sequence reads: CASSLRGAPRDEQFF.